Included here is one TCR beta chain sequence, with context. Its antigen is not identified. V was shortened by 2 bases and J by 1 base, with 6 bases between the two germline ends. CDR1 and CDR2 (germline): SGDLS, YYNGEE. CDR3 size: 13 residues. Over several immunoSEQ plates, each subset's genomic DNA was distributed in even portions. Under the authors' procedure: Without quality scores, immunoSEQ junctional reads could not be filtered like full-length reads. Data came from immunoSEQ multiplex PCR; TCRdb stores just in-frame clones and leaves some out. Clonal size and the V and J genes are those of that table, whereas D and trimming came from the DNA. In the table there are hundreds of thousands of clones, about 85% of which are singletons. The source of the sample is a study of shared clonotypes between healthy human individuals. Study findings and constraints: With few donors, the genetic and exposure-history diversity represented was limited.

The V gene is TRBV9, the J gene TRBJ1-2; D ambiguous. The source material was PBMCs. This TCR derives from a woman aged 40 to 50 in good health. Some clones in this sample may be carry-over from other donors' samples. CDR3 nucleotides: TGTGCCAGCAGCGTTAGAATTAACTATGGCTACACCTTC. It specifies CASSVRINYGYTF. The whole variable domain, filled in from reference TRBV9 and TRBJ1-2, reads DSGVTQTPKHLITATGQRVTLRCSPRSGDLSVYWYQQSLDQGLQFLIQYYNGEERAKGNILERFSAQQFPDLHSELNLSSLELGDSALYFCASSVRINYGYTFGSGTRLTVV.